Included here is one TCR beta chain sequence, with context. Its antigen is undetermined. The sample belongs to a study of T cells expressing NK-cell markers. Study-level information: According to the study, TCR beta repertoires originated from sorted CD3+CD56+NKG2C+, CD3+CD56+NKG2C- and CD3+CD56-NKG2C+ T cells.

It was by 5'RACE template switching with UMIs that TCR beta cDNA was made. TCRdb re-analyzed the 5' RACE reads; it lists each CDR3 protein once, without DNA. The sample shows under 200,000 distinct CDR3 sequences, and approximately 17% sits with its ten largest clones. Study observations and caveats: More than five donors showed dominant NKG2C+ clonotypes comprising about 1.0-7.5% of their CD8+ T cells.

This CDR3 is built from 13 residues. Germline V gives CDR1 SGHRS, CDR2 YFSETQ. The sequence was obtained from a woman aged 18 to 75 in good health. This rearrangement joins TRBV5-1 to TRBJ1-1. Sequencing was done on a sample of blood T cells: a sorted CD56 or NKG2C T cell subset, CD4+ or CD8+ T cells, or bulk PBMC T cells (not recorded which). The chain's CDR3 is CASSLWAATEAFF. The full variable domain, rest sourced from reference TRBV5-1 and TRBJ1-1, is KAGVTQTPRYLIKTRGQQVTLSCSPISGHRSVSWYQQTPGQGLQFLFEYFSETQRNKGNFPGRFSGRQFSNSRSEMNVSTLELGDSALYLCASSLWAATEAFFGQGTRLTVV.